This passage covers 4 T cell receptor beta chains from one sample sequenced in a study of T-cell reconstitution after alpha-beta-depleted transplantation in children. It was with unique molecular identifiers that the TCRbeta library was prepared. TCRdb passed the PCR reads through MiXCR, listing each CDR3 protein once. In the table there are a few hundred thousand distinct CDR3 sequences, around 46% of which are singletons. The sample consisted of PBMCs, taken before TCRalphabeta/CD19-depleted stem cell transplant. All receptors come from a girl aged 2-9 years with aplastic anemia, due to receive a stem cell transplant.

This clonotype was detected many times. The chain links TRBV7-2 to TRBJ2-7, with D uncertain. The CDR3 loop spans 14 amino acids. Trimming stripped 5 bases from V and 2 bases from J, with 13 bases between. In germline, CDR1 is SGHTA, CDR2 FQGNSA. The CDR3 here is CASSADTFTYEQYF. CDR3 coding DNA: TGTGCCAGCAGCGCCGACACGTTCACCTACGAGCAGTACTTC. Supplemented by reference TRBV7-2 and TRBJ2-7, the full variable domain reads GAGVSQSPSNKVTEKGKDVELRCDPISGHTALYWYRQSLGQGLEFLIYFQGNSAPDKSGLPSDRFSAERTGGSVSTLTIQRTQQEDSAVYLCASSADTFTYEQYFGPGTRLTVT.

At least ten counts were recorded for this clonotype. This chain uses TRBV29-1 with TRBJ2-1; D remains ambiguous. V lost 4 bases to trimming and J lost 7 bases, with 5 bases between them. Germline V gene lookup returns CDR1 SQVTM and CDR2 ANQGSEA. The CDR3 totals 10 residues. The CDR3 loop is CSVGRNEQFF. The CDR3 DNA follows: TGCAGCGTTGGCCGGAATGAGCAGTTCTTC.

This clonotype appeared a few times. This chain links TRBV29-1 with TRBJ1-2; D is undetermined. The germline CDR1 and CDR2 sequences are SQVTM and ANQGSEA. The CDR3 sequence is 12 residues long. Trimming removed 4 bases at V and 3 bases at J, with 9 bases between. The chain's CDR3 is CSVGLGYYGYTF. The DNA of the CDR3 is TGCAGCGTTGGTTTGGGGTACTATGGCTACACCTTC.

This chain links TRBV29-1 with TRBJ2-6, with a tentative D call TRBD2 (6 bases). With 6 bases removed from V and 0 bases from J, the gap between germline ends came to 9 bases. The V gene's germline CDR1 is SQVTM and CDR2 ANQGSEA. The CDR3 is made up of 14 amino acids. CDR3 sequence reads: CSVGGDSGANVLTF. CDR3 bases: TGCAGCGTCGGAGGGGACTCTGGGGCCAACGTCCTGACTTTC.